One sample yielded the 28 T cell receptor beta chains listed below, sequenced in a study of cytomegalovirus exposure and HLA in healthy donors. Primers: 60 Vbeta forward and 13 Jbeta reverse. Measured with immunoSEQ multiplex PCR; TCRdb has only the in-frame clones, and not every one. This sample has some 98,000 clones, with 75% to 80% found just once. The sample was PBMCs. The receptors derive from a female donor in good health and CMV-seronegative.

This clone was observed once. The chain couples TRBV9 to TRBJ2-7; a weak D match, TRBD2 (5 bases). Germline assignment: CDR1 SGDLS and CDR2 YYNGEE. V lost 3 bases and J 5 bases, leaving 21 bases between the germline ends. The CDR3 covers 16 residues. CDR3 in DNA: TGTGCCAGCAGCGAGCCCTTCAGGACTTTACAGCACGAGCAGTACTTC. This encodes CASSEPFRTLQHEQYF.

This clone came up once. The chain combines TRBV28 with TRBJ2-7; 8 bases map to TRBD1. Germline values: CDR1 MDHEN, CDR2 SYDVKM. V was clipped by 8 bases and J by 0 bases; unmatched bases: 6. The CDR3 is 14 residues long. This CDR3 reads CASARTGFSYEQYF. CDR3 nucleotide sequence: TGTGCCAGCGCCCGGACAGGGTTCTCCTACGAGCAGTACTTC.

The rearrangement uses TRBV15 and TRBJ1-1; unclear D gene. CDR1 and CDR2 from the germline V gene are LNHNV and YYDKDF (reference sequence). The CDR3 is 14 amino acids. The ends were cut back, 0 bases at V and 4 bases at J, with 9 bases in the middle. This chain's CDR3 is CATSRDGGITEAFF. The CDR3 bases are TGTGCCACCAGCAGAGATGGAGGGATCACTGAAGCTTTCTTT.

The chain carries TRBV19 and TRBJ2-5, with 7 positions matching TRBD2. V gave up 5 bases and J gave up 5 bases; unmatched junction bases: 8. This CDR3 is built from 14 residues. Germline V gene data show CDR1 as LNHDA and CDR2 as SQIVND (reference sequence). CDR3 bases: TGTGCCAGTAGTGATGGGGGGGTCGGGGAGACCCAGTACTTC. Its protein is CASSDGGVGETQYF.

The chain couples TRBV29-1 to TRBJ1-3; no clear D gene. This CDR3 has 15 residues. Trimming cost V 5 bases and J 0 bases, with 14 bases left between them. The germline V gene encodes CDR1 SQVTM and CDR2 ANQGSEA. The CDR3 protein is CSVREALNSGNTIYF. The CDR3 region has the DNA TGCAGCGTTCGGGAGGCGTTAAACTCTGGAAACACCATATATTTT.

J is TRBJ2-2 and V is TRBV25-1; weak D call: TRBD2 (6 bases). Germline assignment: CDR1 MGHDK and CDR2 SYGVNS. The CDR3 has 15 amino acids. CDR3 sequence: CSPREADPNTGELFF. For the CDR3, the DNA is TGTTCCCCCAGGGAGGCAGACCCGAACACCGGGGAGCTGTTTTTT.

The CDR3 DNA is TGCGCCAGCAGCTTGGACTATTACGAGCAGTACTTC. It translates to CASSLDYYEQYF. The chain is built from TRBV5-1 and TRBJ2-7; unclear D gene. CDR1 is SGHRS, CDR2 YFSETQ, per germline. The V end was cut by 0 bases, the J end by 4 bases, with 5 bases between. This CDR3 region has 12 residues.

In DNA form, the CDR3 reads TGCGCCAGCAGCTTGAGGGGGCAGAGCACAGATACGCAGTATTTT. The encoded protein is CASSLRGQSTDTQYF. V usage is TRBV5-1 and J usage is TRBJ2-3, with 7 bases fitting TRBD1. Germline CDR1 and CDR2: SGHRS and YFSETQ. This CDR3 has 15 amino acids. The V segment lost 1 base and the J segment 0 bases; nucleotides outside the gene matches: 2.

This rearrangement joins TRBV19 to TRBJ2-5; 13 bases fit TRBD2. The germline V gene has CDR1 LNHDA and CDR2 SQIVND (reference sequence). The CDR3 spans 16 residues. The V and J ends lost 5 bases and 2 bases, in that order; junction bases with no gene match: 5. The CDR3 DNA is TGTGCCAGTAGTTGGGGGACTAGCGGGGAACAAGAGACCCAGTACTTC. Translating gives CASSWGTSGEQETQYF.

J is TRBJ1-4 and V is TRBV6-1; D might be TRBD1 (6 bases). Germline V gene data show CDR1 as MNHNS and CDR2 as SASEGT. V shed 8 bases and J shed 0 bases, with 13 bases lying between them. CDR3 length: 15 residues. The CDR3 here is CASGQLVATNEKLFF. Here the CDR3 DNA reads TGTGCCAGCGGACAGCTTGTTGCAACTAATGAAAAACTGTTTTTT.

The CDR3 loop is CASSQEYRERYGYTF. The CDR3 DNA reads as TGTGCCAGCAGCCAAGAATACAGGGAAAGATATGGCTACACCTTC. The chain links TRBV4-2 to TRBJ1-2; D possibly corresponds to TRBD1 (6 bases). Germline V gene data show CDR1 as LGHNA and CDR2 as YNFKEQ. The CDR3 length is 15 residues. Between the trimmed V and J ends, which lost 0 bases and 5 bases, there was a span of 13 bases.

The chain is built from TRBV5-1 and TRBJ2-5; TRBD2 might be the D (7 bases). There are 15 residues in the CDR3. V dropped 4 bases and J dropped 5 bases, with 18 bases sitting between them. From germline, CDR1 is SGHRS and CDR2 YFSETQ. The CDR3 DNA reads as TGCGCCAGCAGCCCCGGAGATAGGGGGGGGGAGACCCAGTACTTC. Encoded protein: CASSPGDRGGETQYF.

J is TRBJ1-2 and V is TRBV27, with a possible D match to TRBD1 (5 bases). The CDR3 spans 12 residues. Trimming cost V 5 bases and J 4 bases, with 8 bases left between them. Germline V lookup: CDR1 MNHEY, CDR2 SMNVEV (reference sequence). The CDR3 nucleotides are TGTGCCAGCAGTACAGGAACCTATGGCTACACCTTC. Protein: CASSTGTYGYTF.

The chain has TRBV5-1 and TRBJ1-1, with unresolved D. The CDR3 has 13 amino acids. V was clipped by 0 bases and J by 4 bases, with 7 bases between them. Germline lookup yields CDR1 SGHRS and CDR2 YFSETQ. The CDR3 loop reads CASSLVRGTEAFF. The CDR3 bases are TGCGCCAGCAGCTTGGTGCGGGGCACTGAAGCTTTCTTT.

This clone was seen once. The chain combines TRBV28 with TRBJ1-1; 7 bases match TRBD1. J lost 6 bases, V lost 4 bases, and 8 bases had no gene match. The CDR3 is made up of 14 amino acids. The germline V gene has CDR1 MDHEN and CDR2 SYDVKM. The chain's CDR3 is CASSSQGGTAEAFF. The DNA of the CDR3 is TGTGCCAGCAGTTCTCAAGGGGGCACCGCTGAAGCTTTCTTT.

The rearrangement joins TRBV28 to TRBJ1-4; TRBD1 is a possible D gene (5 bases). This CDR3 region has 14 residues. V was cut by 5 bases and J by 7 bases, with 14 bases left in between. Germline V CDR1 and CDR2: MDHEN, SYDVKM. In DNA, the CDR3 is TGTGCCAGCAGTACCGGGGGAGGGTTTGAAAAACTGTTTTTT. It specifies CASSTGGGFEKLFF.

The rearrangement uses TRBV28 and TRBJ2-7, with TRBD2 matching 8 bases. The CDR3 is 15 residues long. Germline CDR1 is MDHEN and CDR2 is SYDVKM. J lost 5 bases, V lost 4 bases, and 10 bases had no gene match. The CDR3 region is CASSSSGRRGNEQYF. CDR3 bases: TGTGCCAGCAGTTCCAGCGGGAGAAGAGGCAACGAGCAGTACTTC.

V is TRBV14 and J is TRBJ2-5, with D possibly being TRBD2 (6 bases). Germline loops: CDR1 SGHDN, CDR2 FVKESK. Trimming left V 0 bases short and J 9 bases short, with 11 bases between. This CDR3 spans 13 amino acids. The chain's CDR3 is CASSQDGGRAQYF. The DNA for the CDR3 is TGTGCCAGCAGCCAAGACGGGGGTAGGGCCCAGTACTTC.

The chain carries TRBV15 and TRBJ2-3; TRBD2 agrees at 8 bases. V lost 3 bases and J lost 5; bases outside the gene matches: 10. CDR1 is LNHNV and CDR2 is YYDKDF in the germline V gene (reference sequence). CDR3 size: 16 residues. The CDR3 loop is CATSSGRGLGVDTQYF. CDR3 nucleotide sequence: TGTGCCACCAGCAGCGGGAGGGGCCTCGGAGTAGATACGCAGTATTTT.

V is TRBV4-1 and J is TRBJ1-5; 7 bases map to TRBD1. The V segment lost 0 bases and the J segment 3 bases; nucleotides outside the gene matches: 8. The CDR3 runs to 17 residues. From germline, CDR1 is MGHRA and CDR2 YSYEKL. The CDR3 protein is CASSQDLLGQINQPQHF. CDR3 DNA: TGCGCCAGCAGCCAAGATCTTTTGGGACAGATCAATCAGCCCCAGCATTTT.

CDR3 bases: TGTGCCAGCAGCTCACAGGGGCGTGACCTTGGGAATCAGCCCCAGCATTTT. Translation: CASSSQGRDLGNQPQHF. The chain combines TRBV5-6 with TRBJ1-5; 7 bases map to TRBD1. CDR1 is SGHDT and CDR2 is YYEEEE in the germline V gene. V gave up 3 bases and J gave up 4 bases; unmatched junction bases: 13. The CDR3 loop spans 17 amino acids.

The chain couples TRBV30 to TRBJ1-1; tentative D call: TRBD1 (5 bases). Trimming shortened V by 0 bases and J by 5 bases, and 13 bases separated the two germline ends. The CDR3 is made up of 14 amino acids. Germline CDR1 GTSNPN, CDR2 SVGIG (reference sequence). The CDR3 DNA reads TGTGCCTGGAGTGTACTATCCGGGGGAACTGAAGCTTTCTTT. Its translation: CAWSVLSGGTEAFF.

The chain couples TRBV7-8 to TRBJ2-3; a weak D match, TRBD2 (6 bases). V was clipped by 5 bases and J by 4 bases, with 34 bases between them. There are 21 residues in the CDR3. CDR1 and CDR2 from the germline V gene are SGHVS and FQNEAQ. The CDR3: CASSLNGRPEATSSGPDTQYF. CDR3 sequence (DNA): TGTGCCAGCAGCCTCAACGGGAGACCCGAGGCCACTAGTTCAGGCCCAGATACGCAGTATTTT.

CDR3 sequence: CASSKEGGQASYEQYF. The CDR3 nucleotides are TGTGCCAGCAGCAAGGAAGGGGGCCAGGCATCCTACGAGCAGTACTTC. V is TRBV21-1 and J is TRBJ2-7; the table calls TRBD1, which could not be checked here. TRBV21-1 is designated a pseudogene. The CDR3 sequence is 16 residues long.

The rearrangement joins TRBV7-2 to TRBJ1-1, with D maybe TRBD1 (5 bases). This CDR3 is 12 amino acids long. V lost 5 bases and J 1 base, leaving 5 bases between the germline ends. Per germline, CDR1 SGHTA and CDR2 FQGNSA. CDR3 DNA sequence: TGTGCCAGCAGCGACAGGAACACTGAAGCTTTCTTT. This sequence encodes CASSDRNTEAFF.

The chain couples TRBV5-4 to TRBJ2-5; TRBD2 is a possible D gene (5 bases). The germline CDR1 and CDR2 sequences are SGHNT and YYREEE (reference sequence). V was clipped by 0 bases and J by 2 bases, with 8 bases between them. The CDR3 loop spans 14 amino acids. In nucleotides, the CDR3 is TGTGCCAGCAGCTTGGCCCGGGGACAAGAGACCCAGTACTTC. Residues: CASSLARGQETQYF.

This clone was seen more than once but under ten times. The CDR3 bases are TGTGCCATCAGTGAGTCGAGCGATGAGCAGTTCTTC. It encodes CAISESSDEQFF. The chain couples TRBV10-3 to TRBJ2-1; no clear D. Deletions cut 0 bases from V and 8 bases from J, with 5 bases between. The CDR3 loop spans 12 amino acids. From germline, CDR1 is ENHRY and CDR2 SYGVKD.

This rearrangement joins TRBV10-2 to TRBJ1-6; 7 nucleotides match TRBD1. Germline V lookup: CDR1 WSHSY, CDR2 SAAADI. The junction had 5 bases not matched to a gene; V was cut back by 8 bases and J by 7 bases. The CDR3 is made up of 13 amino acids. CDR3 region: CASGDSLNSPLHF. The CDR3 DNA is TGCGCCAGCGGGGACAGCCTAAATTCACCCCTCCACTTT.